This T cell receptor beta chain appears in the sequencing data of a study of blood T cells in healthy people across ages. Only a few counts were recorded for this clonotype. Its antigen remains unknown. V was shortened by 2 bases and J by 7 bases, with 12 bases between the two germline ends. Germline loops: CDR1 SGHKS, CDR2 YYEKEE (reference sequence). The CDR3 has 13 amino acids. Alongside a J-beta primer mix, a sample-barcoded 5' primer served in a second PCR lasting roughly 7 to 11 cycles. A tag from a template-switch adaptor with 12 random nucleotides marked each cDNA molecule. TCRdb recomputed calls from the 5' RACE reads with MiXCR, one row per CDR3 protein. The table includes about 1 million distinct CDR3 sequences, approximately 26% detected once. Study-wide points: The fall in TCR beta diversity per million T cells was roughly linear with age.

These sequences were also reported in another study, on T cells of mothers and their children. From that second work: Donation came from three healthy Caucasian mothers together with their six children. Slightly higher overlap, not significant, was seen in related mother-child pairs than in unrelated pairs.

The receptor was isolated from a girl aged 2 to 10 in good health. The sample consisted of blood. The chain employs TRBV5-5 and TRBJ1-2; no clear D gene. In DNA form, the CDR3 reads TGTGCCAGCAGCTTTTCCTCTCGGGTTGGCTACACCTTC. Its translation is CASSFSSRVGYTF.